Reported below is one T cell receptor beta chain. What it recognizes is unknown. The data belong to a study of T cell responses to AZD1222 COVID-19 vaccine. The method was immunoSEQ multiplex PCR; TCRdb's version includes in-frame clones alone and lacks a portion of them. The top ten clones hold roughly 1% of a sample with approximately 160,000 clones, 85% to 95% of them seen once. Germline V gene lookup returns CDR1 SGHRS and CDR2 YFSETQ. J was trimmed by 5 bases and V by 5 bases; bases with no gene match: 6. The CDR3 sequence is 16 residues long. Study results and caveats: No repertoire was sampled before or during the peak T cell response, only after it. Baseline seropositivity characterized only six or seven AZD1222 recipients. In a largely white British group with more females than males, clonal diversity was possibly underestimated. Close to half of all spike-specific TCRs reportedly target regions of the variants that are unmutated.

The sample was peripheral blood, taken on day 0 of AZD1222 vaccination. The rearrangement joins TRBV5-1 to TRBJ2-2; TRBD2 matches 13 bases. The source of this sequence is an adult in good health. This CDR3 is CASRLRTSGGTGELFF. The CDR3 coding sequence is TGCGCCAGCAGGCTTAGGACTAGCGGGGGAACCGGGGAGCTGTTTTTT.